A single sample gave rise to the 20 T cell receptor beta chains below, sequenced in a study of tumor-infiltrating lymphocytes in primary liver carcinoma. Blood RNA originated from unsorted whole blood, with germline DNA additionally extracted. The input was around 530 ng total RNA; TCR beta cDNA was made from it with a constant-region primer. Three nested multiplex PCR rounds, a slightly modified ARM-PCR, produced the libraries for TCR beta. The two initial PCR rounds, around 11 cycles each, used TRBV1-TRBV30 forward and C-beta reverse primers. TCRdb reprocessed the multiplex PCR reads via MiXCR and lists one record per CDR3 protein. The sample carries about 180,000 distinct CDR3 sequences, approximately 60% recorded once. Sequencing input: peripheral blood. The receptors were sampled from a man aged 40-50 years with primary liver carcinoma and hepatitis B virus infection.

In this sample, this clonotype turned up many times. The chain uses TRBV4-1 and TRBJ2-7; D not certain. The CDR3 runs to 17 residues. Trimming shortened V by 4 bases and J by 0 bases, and 19 bases separated the two germline ends. The germline V gene has CDR1 MGHRA and CDR2 YSYEKL. Here the CDR3 DNA reads TGCGCCAGCAGCCCGAAGGCCCTCGGCGCGCGCTCCTACGAGCAGTACTTC. As protein: CASSPKALGARSYEQYF.

Note on this clonotype: A much larger clone is a single base away; this may be a read error. The chain employs TRBV29-1 and TRBJ1-1; 7 bases align to TRBD1. Germline V gene lookup returns CDR1 SQVTM and CDR2 ANQGSEA. The V and J ends lost 7 bases and 4 bases, in that order; junction bases with no gene match: 6. The CDR3 consists of 12 residues. The CDR3 sequence: CSDTGVSTEAFF. CDR3 in DNA: TGCAGCGATACAGGGGTCAGCACTGAAGCTTTCTTT.

V is TRBV6-5 and J is TRBJ2-7; D not certain. CDR3 length equals 13 residues. Trimming removed 0 bases at V and 6 bases at J, with 9 bases between. CDR1 is MNHEY, CDR2 SVGAGI, per germline. The CDR3 DNA sequence: TGTGCCAGCAGTTACTCCGCTGCCCGCGAGCAGTACTTC. This gives the protein CASSYSAAREQYF.

To note about this clonotype: A read error may account for a junction end that differs from germline. This sequence joins TRBV6-1 and TRBJ2-7; 9 bases line up with TRBD2. This CDR3 is 11 amino acids long. CDR1 is MNHNS and CDR2 is SASEGT in the germline V gene. CDR3 protein: CASSSTGLAHF. CDR3 coding DNA: TGTGCCAGCAGTTCTACGGGACTAGCACACTTC.

About this clonotype: The junction shows a germline mismatch at one end, possibly a read error. This chain connects TRBV11-2 to TRBJ2-7; D is ambiguous. The CDR3 length is 12 residues. The germline gives CDR1 SGHAT, CDR2 FQNNGV. The CDR3 nucleotides are TGTGCCTGCAGCTTGGGTGCACACGAGCAGTACTTC. As protein: CACSLGAHEQYF.

This clonotype occurred a few times. This may be a read error, as it is one base from a much larger clone. This chain connects TRBV11-1 to TRBJ2-1; D is ambiguous. Germline-derived CDR1 and CDR2 are SGHAT and FQDESV (reference sequence). The CDR3 is 12 residues long. This chain's CDR3 is CVSTSVGREQFF. In nucleotides, the CDR3 is TGTGTCAGCACCAGTGTCGGGCGTGAGCAGTTCTTC.

This clonotype has a count of ten or more. V usage is TRBV4-2 and J usage is TRBJ2-2; unclear D gene. This CDR3 is 14 amino acids long. Germline V gives CDR1 LGHNA, CDR2 YNFKEQ. Between the trimmed V and J ends, which lost 0 bases and 5 bases, there was a span of 7 bases. The DNA of the CDR3 is TGTGCCAGCAGCCAAGATCCAGCTACCGGGGAGCTGTTTTTT. Translation gives CASSQDPATGELFF.

Note on this clonotype: The junction departs from germline at one end; a sequencing error may be responsible. The chain uses TRBV11-2 and TRBJ2-7, with a weak D call TRBD1 (6 bases). This CDR3 has 14 amino acids. Germline CDR1 SGHAT, CDR2 FQNNGV. DNA of the CDR3: TGTGCCAGCAGCTTGAAGGGGGTTGAGAGGGAGCACTACTTC. It is translated as CASSLKGVEREHYF. Variable domain in full (rest from reference TRBV11-2 and TRBJ2-7): EAGVAQSPRYKIIEKRQSVAFWCNPISGHATLYWYQQILGQGPKLLIQFQNNGVVDDSQLPKDRFSAERLKGVDSTLKIQPAKLEDSAVYLCASSLKGVEREHYFGPGTRLTVT.

This clonotype has a handful of counts. V usage is TRBV6-1 and J usage is TRBJ2-7, with a weak D call TRBD2 (6 bases). CDR1 and CDR2 from the germline V gene are MNHNS and SASEGT. V was clipped by 3 bases and J by 2 bases, with 14 bases between them. CDR3 length: 15 amino acids. CDR3 residues: CASSDWRDAPYEQYF. The CDR3 DNA reads TGTGCCAGCAGTGATTGGCGGGATGCCCCCTACGAGCAGTACTTC.

In regard to this clonotype: Relative to the germline gene, one junction end is altered; a read error may explain this. This chain links TRBV4-1 with TRBJ2-7; TRBD1 matches at 7 bases. This CDR3 has 15 amino acids. Germline values: CDR1 MGHRA, CDR2 YSYEKL. CDR3 amino acids: CASSLEETGPYDQYF. CDR3 bases: TGCGCCAGCAGCCTAGAGGAGACAGGGCCGTACGATCAGTACTTC.

In this sample, this clonotype turned up a few times. This chain uses TRBV4-2 with TRBJ2-1, with 11 bases identical to TRBD2. CDR3 length equals 16 residues. Germline CDR1 and CDR2: LGHNA and YNFKEQ. V trimming: 2 bases; J trimming: 6 bases; junction bases outside the gene matches: 6. The CDR3 DNA reads TGTGCCAGCAGCCAACAAGGGACTAGCGGAGCCAATGAGCAGTTCTTC. Translation: CASSQQGTSGANEQFF.

This clonotype was recorded a few times. Compared with germline, one end of the junction differs, possibly owing to a read error. J is TRBJ2-1 and V is TRBV6-1, with a weak D call TRBD2 (6 bases). The CDR3 is 17 residues long. Germline V lookup: CDR1 MNHNS, CDR2 SASEGT. CDR3 in DNA: TGTACCAGCATGACAAGGATAGCGGCTTCAACTTACAATGAGCAGTTCTTC. Amino acids: CTSMTRIAASTYNEQFF.

As concerns this clonotype: The junction departs from germline at one end; a sequencing error may be responsible. The CDR3 here is CASSPQLAPEETQCF. The CDR3 nucleotides read TGTGCCAGCAGCCCTCAACTAGCTCCTGAAGAGACTCAGTGCTTC. The chain is built from TRBV11-2 and TRBJ2-5; D is perhaps TRBD2 (6 bases). The germline gives CDR1 SGHAT, CDR2 FQNNGV. There are 15 residues in the CDR3. Full variable domain (rest looked up from reference TRBV11-2 and TRBJ2-5): EAGVAQSPRYKIIEKRQSVAFWCNPISGHATLYWYQQILGQGPKLLIQFQNNGVVDDSQLPKDRFSAERLKGVDSTLKIQPAKLEDSAVYLCASSPQLAPEETQCFGPGTRLLVL.

This chain links TRBV28 with TRBJ2-3; D may be TRBD2 (5 bases). Trimming took 10 bases from V and 7 from J, leaving 18 bases between them. CDR1 is MDHEN and CDR2 is SYDVKM in the germline V gene. The CDR3 spans 13 residues. DNA of the CDR3: TGTGCCACCACCGACGGGATGGCATATACGCAGTATTTT. Protein sequence: CATTDGMAYTQYF.

The chain employs TRBV28 and TRBJ1-5; the D gene is possibly TRBD1 (5 bases). V was cut by 4 bases and J by 4 bases, with 20 bases left in between. CDR1 is MDHEN and CDR2 is SYDVKM in the germline V gene. This CDR3 contains 17 residues. The CDR3 reads CASSSPGLTGGNQPQHF. CDR3 DNA sequence: TGTGCCAGCAGTTCGCCAGGACTTACAGGCGGAAATCAGCCCCAGCATTTT.

With respect to this clonotype: At one boundary the junction diverges from the germline segment, which might be a read error. The genes are TRBV6-2 or TRBV6-3 and TRBJ1-1; 7 nucleotides align to TRBD1. Germline V CDR1 and CDR2: MNHEY, SVGEGT. The CDR3 consists of 14 residues. The CDR3 DNA follows: TGTGCCAGCAGCCGCCCGGGACAGAACACTGAAACTTTCTTT. As protein: CASSRPGQNTETFF.

Points on this clonotype: At one of its ends the junction is not consistent with the germline gene, which may arise from a read error. The V call is TRBV7-9, the J call TRBJ1-4; TRBD1 matches at 9 bases. The CDR3 length is 12 residues. Germline V gene lookup returns CDR1 SEHNR and CDR2 FQNEAQ (reference sequence). The CDR3 loop is CACRQGEEKLFF. The CDR3 DNA is TGTGCCTGCAGACAGGGGGAGGAAAAACTGTTTTTT.

CDR3 residues: CASDRQGDEKLFF. The CDR3 region has the DNA TGTGCCAGCGACCGACAGGGCGATGAAAAACTGTTTTTT. The chain uses TRBV6-6 and TRBJ1-4; TRBD1 matches at 7 bases. Germline values: CDR1 MNHNY, CDR2 SVGAGI (reference sequence). This CDR3 contains 13 residues. With V trimmed by 8 bases and J by 6 bases, 6 bases remained unmatched.

The V and J genes are TRBV5-1 and TRBJ2-7, with D possibly matching TRBD1 (6 bases). Trimming shortened V by 2 bases and J by 0 bases, and 15 bases separated the two germline ends. This CDR3 comprises 16 residues. Germline V CDR1 and CDR2: SGHRS, YFSETQ. Here the CDR3 reads CASSFSVAGASYEQYF. Written as DNA, the CDR3 is TGCGCCAGCAGCTTCTCGGTCGCAGGGGCCTCCTACGAGCAGTACTTC.

This clonotype was seen just once. A much larger clone lies a single base off, so this may be a read error. The genes are TRBV29-1 and TRBJ2-3, with D unclear. The CDR3 contains 11 residues. Germline V gene data show CDR1 as SQVTM and CDR2 as ANQGSEA. V lost 3 bases and J 7 bases, leaving 8 bases between the germline ends. The CDR3: CSVDLDYTQYF. The CDR3 DNA follows: TGCAGCGTTGACCTGGATTATACGCAGTATTTT.